This TCR beta chain was sequenced during a study of blood T cell repertoires in COVID-19. Study background: The United States, Italy and Spain supplied acute and convalescent COVID-19 samples. PBMCs, B-cell-depleted T cells, or T cells provided the cDNA or gDNA that made up the material.

Study processing details: Amplification from reference gene primers served as the basis for estimated nucleated cell counts. Method: immunoSEQ multiplex PCR; TCRdb's copy keeps in-frame clones and lacks some. That table is the source of V, J and clone size, and D and trimming were worked out from the DNA. There are 150,000 to 200,000 clones in the sample; around 90% occur only once, and under 6% lies in the top ten. J was trimmed by 6 bases and V by 7 bases; bases with no gene match: 6. CDR3 size: 14 residues. Germline V gene sequence: CDR1 MDHEN, CDR2 SYDVKM. The origin of this receptor is a human donor in a cohort sampled during active COVID-19. This chain uses TRBV28 with TRBJ2-2, with 9 bases that match TRBD1. Sequenced input: peripheral blood. CDR3 in amino acids: CASIQGARAGELFF. CDR3 nucleotide sequence: TGTGCCAGCATACAGGGGGCGAGGGCCGGGGAGCTGTTTTTT.